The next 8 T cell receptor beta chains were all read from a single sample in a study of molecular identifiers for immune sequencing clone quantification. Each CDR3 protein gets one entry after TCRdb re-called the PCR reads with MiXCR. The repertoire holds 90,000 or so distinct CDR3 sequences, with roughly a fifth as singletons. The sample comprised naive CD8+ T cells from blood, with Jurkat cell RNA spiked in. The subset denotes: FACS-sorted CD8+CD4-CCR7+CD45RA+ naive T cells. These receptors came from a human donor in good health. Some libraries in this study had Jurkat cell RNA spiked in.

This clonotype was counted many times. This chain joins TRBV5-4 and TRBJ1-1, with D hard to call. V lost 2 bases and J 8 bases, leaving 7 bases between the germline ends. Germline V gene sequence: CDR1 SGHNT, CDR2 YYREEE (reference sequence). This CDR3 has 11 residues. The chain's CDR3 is CASSFEQEAFF. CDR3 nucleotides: TGTGCCAGCAGCTTTGAGCAAGAAGCTTTCTTT.

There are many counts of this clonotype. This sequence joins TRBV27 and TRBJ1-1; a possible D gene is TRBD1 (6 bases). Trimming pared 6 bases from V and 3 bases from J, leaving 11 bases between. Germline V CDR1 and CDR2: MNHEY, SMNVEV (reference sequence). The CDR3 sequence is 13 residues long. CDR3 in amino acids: CASSAGAHTEAFF. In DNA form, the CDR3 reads TGTGCCAGCAGCGCAGGGGCCCACACTGAAGCTTTCTTT.

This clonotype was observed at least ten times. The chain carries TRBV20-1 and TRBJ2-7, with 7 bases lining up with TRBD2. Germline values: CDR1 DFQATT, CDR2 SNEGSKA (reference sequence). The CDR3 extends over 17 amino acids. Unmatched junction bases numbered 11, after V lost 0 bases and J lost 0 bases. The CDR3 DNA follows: TGCAGTGCTAGAGATCGTATTGAGCTAGCGGCCTCCTACGAGCAGTACTTC. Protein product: CSARDRIELAASYEQYF.

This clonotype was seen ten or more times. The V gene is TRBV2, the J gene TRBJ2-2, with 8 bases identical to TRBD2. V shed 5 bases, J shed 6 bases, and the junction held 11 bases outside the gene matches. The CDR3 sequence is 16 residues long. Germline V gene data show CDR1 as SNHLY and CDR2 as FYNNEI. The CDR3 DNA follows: TGTGCCAGCAGTAGCCCTCAGCGGGAGTTTGCCGGGGAGCTGTTTTTT. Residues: CASSSPQREFAGELFF.

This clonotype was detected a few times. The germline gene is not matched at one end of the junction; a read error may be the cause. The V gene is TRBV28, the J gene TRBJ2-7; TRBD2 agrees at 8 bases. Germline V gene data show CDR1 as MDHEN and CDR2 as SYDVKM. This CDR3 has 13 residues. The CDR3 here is CAGSQAGAREQYF. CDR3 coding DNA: TGTGCCGGCAGTCAAGCGGGAGCTCGCGAGCAGTACTTC.

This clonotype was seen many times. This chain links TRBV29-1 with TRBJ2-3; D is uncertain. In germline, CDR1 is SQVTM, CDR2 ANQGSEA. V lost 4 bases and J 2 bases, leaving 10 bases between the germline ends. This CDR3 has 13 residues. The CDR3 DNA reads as TGCAGCGTTGTGAAAGAATACACAGATACGCAGTATTTT. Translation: CSVVKEYTDTQYF.

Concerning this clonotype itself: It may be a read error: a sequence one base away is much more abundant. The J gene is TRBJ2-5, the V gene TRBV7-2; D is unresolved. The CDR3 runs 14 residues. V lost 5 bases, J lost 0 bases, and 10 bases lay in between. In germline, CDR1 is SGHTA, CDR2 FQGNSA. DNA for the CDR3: TGTGCCAGCAGCAAAACAGTACACCAAGAGACCCAGTACTTC. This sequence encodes CASSKTVHQETQYF.

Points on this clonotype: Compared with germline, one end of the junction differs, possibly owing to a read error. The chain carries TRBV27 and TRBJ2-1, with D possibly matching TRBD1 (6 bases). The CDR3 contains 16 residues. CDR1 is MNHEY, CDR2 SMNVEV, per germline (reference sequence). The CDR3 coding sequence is TGTGCCAGCAGTTTATTCTCGGGACAACCTTACAATGAGCAGCTCTTC. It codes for CASSLFSGQPYNEQLF.